This passage covers 2 T cell receptor beta chains from one sample sequenced in a study of shared clonotypes between healthy human individuals. TCRdb keeps only in-frame clones here, not all; method: immunoSEQ multiplex PCR. The table shows hundreds of thousands of clones, with over 65% occurring only once. The specimen was memory CD4+ T cells sorted from blood. Documented subset: CD45RA-negative fraction. These receptors were obtained from a woman aged 30 to 39 in good health.

The CDR3 nucleotides read TGCGCCAGCAGCCTGACGTCGCACCCACAAGAGACCCAGTACTTC. Translation gives CASSLTSHPQETQYF. The gene calls are TRBV5-1 and TRBJ2-5; unclear D gene. Trimming left V 4 bases short and J 2 bases short, with 15 bases between. Germline V gene sequence: CDR1 SGHRS, CDR2 YFSETQ. CDR3 length: 15 amino acids.

This clone has a single count. The gene calls are TRBV11-3 and TRBJ1-3; D gene unclear. The germline V and J ends were trimmed by 3 bases and 4 bases, with 13 bases remaining between them. Germline V gene lookup returns CDR1 SGHNT and CDR2 YENEEA. This CDR3 comprises 15 residues. The CDR3 is CASSFGSTPGNTIYF. The CDR3 DNA sequence: TGTGCCAGCAGCTTCGGCTCCACCCCAGGAAACACCATATATTTT.